A single sample is the source of the 5 T cell receptor beta chains below, sequenced in a study of cytomegalovirus exposure and HLA in healthy donors. The PCR employed 60 Vbeta primers together with 13 Jbeta primers. Profiling relied on immunoSEQ multiplex PCR, and the TCRdb table lists in-frame clones only, not all of them. The sample records about 140,000 clones, just under 85% being singletons. Sequenced: PBMCs. The receptors here all came from a man aged 25 to 40 in good health and CMV-seropositive.

This clone showed up just a few times. This chain uses TRBV12-5 with TRBJ1-2, with 9 bases matching TRBD1. V shed 2 bases, J shed 2 bases, and the junction held 6 bases outside the gene matches. Germline V lookup: CDR1 LGHNT, CDR2 FRNRAP. This CDR3 region has 16 residues. The DNA of the CDR3 is TGTGCTAGTGGTTTGCCCGCGGGACAGGGAAACTATGGCTACACCTTC. Its protein product is CASGLPAGQGNYGYTF.

This sequence joins TRBV6-5 and TRBJ2-1; the D gene is possibly TRBD1 (5 bases). V was shortened by 6 bases and J by 4 bases, with 16 bases between the two germline ends. Germline CDR1 and CDR2: MNHEY and SVGAGI. This CDR3 contains 15 residues. Here the CDR3 reads CASSLDEDSYNEQFF. The CDR3 region has the DNA TGTGCCAGCAGCCTGGATGAAGACAGTTACAATGAGCAGTTCTTC.

The genes are TRBV2 and TRBJ1-2, with a weak D call TRBD1 (5 bases). Trimming took off 4 bases at V and 6 bases at J, with 6 bases between the two ends. The length of the CDR3 is 11 residues. Germline V gene data show CDR1 as SNHLY and CDR2 as FYNNEI. CDR3 sequence reads: CASSGRDGYTF. The CDR3 DNA reads TGTGCCAGCAGTGGCAGGGATGGCTACACCTTC.

As concerns this clone: Other DNA variants within this sample encode the same CDR3. The chain has TRBV14 and TRBJ2-7; TRBD1 aligns across 7 bases. V shed 1 base and J 10 bases; nucleotides not matched to a gene: 10. Germline loops: CDR1 SGHDN, CDR2 FVKESK. The CDR3 covers 14 residues. The CDR3 sequence is CASSQVQGSGGQYF. Written as DNA, the CDR3 is TGTGCCAGCAGCCAAGTACAGGGGTCCGGCGGACAGTACTTC.

In this sample, this clone turned up once. For the CDR3, the DNA is TGTGCCAGCAGCGCGGGCGGGGAGCAGTACTTC. It yields the protein CASSAGGEQYF. J is TRBJ2-7 and V is TRBV7-9; weak D call: TRBD2 (5 bases). The V end was cut by 5 bases, the J end by 7 bases, with 9 bases between. Germline V gives CDR1 SEHNR, CDR2 FQNEAQ (reference sequence). The CDR3 is 11 residues long.